This TCR beta chain appears in the sequencing data of a study of technical replicates of blood from several donors listed by TCRdb under 2017. The library was produced with the immunoSEQ multiplex PCR assay. What TCRdb holds here is the immuneACCESS table cut down to in-frame rearrangements. Part of the clones is not present; checked against another copy, under half of the missing clones reflect an unresolved V gene, and the others are unexplained. The sample table shows tens of thousands of clones, and 93% are seen once. The ten biggest clones cover about 0.25% of the sample. From the cysteine through the phenylalanine, the CDR3 covers 15 amino acids. Only CDR3 DNA remains: 45 bases, in frame from the first base. CDR1 and CDR2, per the germline V gene, are SGHDT and YYEEEE. V has 4 bases trimmed and J has 4 bases trimmed; junction bases matching no gene number 4. Comments on this clone: The target of this receptor is not known. No base qualities exist here, and no much larger clone lies one base off it.

Material: T cells isolated from PBMCs. This TCR derives from a human donor in good health. Here the chain combines TRBV5-6 and TRBJ2-1, and TRBD2 aligns with 11 junction nucleotides. The DNA sequence follows: TGTGCCAGCAGCAGGGGACTAGCGGCGTACAATGAGCAGTTCTTC. Its protein product is CASSRGLAAYNEQFF.